This record looks at one TCR beta chain sequence and its context. Its recognized antigen is unknown. Base qualities are not at hand, and no much larger clone is one base apart. These data originate in a study of shared clonotypes between healthy human individuals (dated by TCRdb to the early 2020s). For the study in its entirety: The cohort comprised a couple of women and a few men aged 18 to 49 years. The study deeply sequenced blood TCR repertoires of 5 or 6 healthy adults to estimate repertoire size and the extent of clonotype sharing between individuals. To increase sequencing depth and limit assay-specific biases, different laboratories used diverse techniques to prepare libraries and sequence TCR repertoires. Between about 0.8 and 9.5 billion PBMCs per donor were obtained by leukapheresis. For each donor, CD4 naive and CD4 memory were each given three plates, CD8 naive was given two plates, and CD8 memory was given one plate.

General findings and caveats noted by the study authors: Based on pairwise subsampling, the degree of clonotype sharing among donors was expected to be affected by sequencing depth. Estimated clonotype richness was generally larger for naive than for memory subsets. Sampling was restricted to blood, and TCR repertoires in tissues likely differ from the TCR repertoires found in blood. Clonotypes shared by all four sorted-subset donors showed higher generation probabilities than non-shared clonotypes. Incomplete sequencing was indicated by rarefaction of sorted-subset datasets, despite the large sequencing depth. Roughly 5% of naive CD4, 3.5% of naive CD8, approximately 2% of memory CD4, and approximately 0.4% of memory CD8 clonotypes were shared across several donors. Because the study included only a small number of donors, the genetic and exposure-history diversity represented was limited.

Trimming accounts for 3 bases at V and 7 bases at J, while the number of junction bases matched to no gene is 9. The CDR3 has 15 amino acids, counting the end cysteine and phenylalanine. The entry retains the CDR3 DNA only, 45 bases that are in frame from base 1. Via the germline V gene, CDR1 is LGHNA and CDR2 YSLEER. Healthy HIV-negative adults with no recently reported acute infections or vaccinations were included as donors. Every donor was a Caucasian adult living in Nashville, Tennessee, USA. CD4+ T cells were enriched through magnetic negative selection, after which naive cells were positively selected on CD45RA and the remaining negative fraction served as the memory subset. Blood was obtained by leukapheresis, after which PBMCs were separated by Ficoll-Histopaque density gradient centrifugation and cryopreserved in liquid nitrogen vapor phase. Analytical flow cytometry was used to check the purity and quantity of each magnetically sorted T cell population. Each sorted fraction had its genomic DNA isolated and then quantified by UV absorbance on a Nanodrop 2000c.

Using the deep immunoSEQ assay, TCR CDR3 regions were amplified from genomic DNA by multiplex PCR. Extracted genomic DNA from each cell subset was spread evenly across all wells of several immunoSEQ 96-well plates, with each plate serving as a replicate. Each replicate PCR for sorted subsets received about 0.2 ug genomic DNA, equal to roughly 33,000 T cell genomes. Purified libraries were quantified with a Qubit 3.0 fluorometer, sized on a Bioanalyzer 2100, and re-quantified with the KAPA Library Quantification kit. Every immunoSEQ 96-well plate was sequenced on a separate single-read 150-cycle Illumina NextSeq 550 flow cell. On the study's bioinformatics: Because the immunoSEQ output held only junctional sequences and lacked quality scores, the filtering could not match the filtering applied to full-length reads. To assign V/J genes and CDR3, sequences were annotated using PyIR, a Python wrapper for IgBLAST v1.9, with IMGT germline references. Any read was removed if the V/J assignment was weak (E-value above 1e-6), the CDR3 was missing, or the read contained stop codons, out-of-frame junctions, or ambiguous translated residues. V3J clonotypes were defined by identical inferred V gene, J gene, and CDR3 amino acid sequence. Percentage overlap between repertoires was computed as shared unique clonotypes divided by the size of the smaller repertoire. Three approaches were used to assess repertoire richness: RTK rarefaction, the Chao1 estimator, and Recon v2.1 estimates of unobserved clonotypes. Generation probabilities for all TCRbeta clonotypes obtained by the gDNA method from several donors were computed using OLGA. TCRdb's version of the immuneACCESS table is confined to in-frame rearrangements and falls short of the full clone set. An unresolved V gene accounts for under half of the shortfall where checked; the remainder is of unknown origin. That table furnishes V, J and clone size, whereas the DNA furnished D and trimming. Within this sample are fewer than 3 million clones, with 80% to 95% of them counted one time only. The leading ten clones occupy about 0.41% of the sample.

In this chain, TRBV4-3 is recombined with TRBJ1-2; TRBD1 fits 9 bases in the junction. Sequencing input: naive CD4+ T cells from PBMCs. The label giving this sample's cell subset or site can be read as: CD45RA+ positively selected. This clonotype originated in a man younger than 35 in good health. Some clones in this sample may be carry-over from other donors' samples. The sequenced DNA: TGCGCCAGCAGCCAGGCGGGGGGGACAGGGTCTGGCTACACCTTC. Its amino acids are CASSQAGGTGSGYTF.